Shown below are 23 T cell receptor beta chains from a single sample sequenced in a study of T cell repertoires in cytomegalovirus infection. MiXCR was run by TCRdb on the reads, yielding one entry per CDR3 protein. The data hold over 300,000 distinct CDR3 sequences, with roughly a sixth observed a single time. Sequences were obtained from PBMCs. The receptors stem from a human donor in good health (CMV status not recorded). Some clones in this sample may be carry-over from other donors' samples.

The sample holds many counts of this clonotype. The rearrangement links TRBV7-2 to TRBJ1-6; perhaps TRBD1 as D (5 bases). CDR1 is SGHTA and CDR2 is FQGNSA in the germline V gene. V lost 5 bases and J 6 bases, leaving 11 bases between the germline ends. This CDR3 has 14 residues. In nucleotides, the CDR3 is TGTGCCAGCAGCCGGGGCTCGTTTAATTCACCCCTCCACTTT. Amino acid sequence: CASSRGSFNSPLHF.

CDR3 loop: CASSPTREPYEQYF. In nucleotides, the CDR3 is TGTGCCAGCAGCCCCACCAGGGAGCCCTACGAGCAGTACTTC. The chain combines TRBV2 with TRBJ2-7; either TRBD1 or TRBD2 may supply D (5 bases each). The V end was cut by 6 bases, the J end by 2 bases, with 14 bases between. This CDR3 has 14 residues. The germline V gene encodes CDR1 SNHLY and CDR2 FYNNEI.

The chain couples TRBV2 to TRBJ2-2, with a possible D match to TRBD1 (5 bases). The CDR3 length is 14 residues. V was pared by 4 bases and J by 4 bases, with 10 bases between. Germline V gives CDR1 SNHLY, CDR2 FYNNEI. CDR3 bases: TGTGCCAGCAGTGCAGGGTTTTCCACCGGGGAGCTGTTTTTT. Protein product: CASSAGFSTGELFF.

This clonotype was recorded a few times. V and J are TRBV25-1 and TRBJ2-2; 8 nucleotides match TRBD2. V trimming: 1 base; J trimming: 3 bases; junction bases outside the gene matches: 13. Germline V CDR1 and CDR2: MGHDK, SYGVNS. The CDR3 covers 19 residues. CDR3 region: CASSEFGGGLAAYTGELFF. For the CDR3, the DNA is TGTGCCAGCAGTGAATTCGGCGGGGGGCTAGCGGCCTACACCGGGGAGCTGTTTTTT.

In this sample, this clonotype turned up many times. The rearrangement uses TRBV12-3 or TRBV12-4 and TRBJ2-7, with D possibly TRBD2 on 5 matching bases. Trimming shortened V by 8 bases and J by 2 bases, and 25 bases separated the two germline ends. The CDR3 spans 17 residues. For the CDR3, the DNA is TGTGCCAGCCCCACGGCCCCCTGGTCGCCCGGGACCTACGAGCAGTACTTC. Translating gives CASPTAPWSPGTYEQYF.

The chain carries TRBV6-1 and TRBJ2-7, with TRBD1 as a possible D gene (6 bases). The CDR3 sequence is 14 residues long. Germline values: CDR1 MNHNS, CDR2 SASEGT. V was trimmed by 6 bases and J by 3 bases, leaving 15 bases between them. Here the CDR3 reads CASSLQGIHYEQYF. Here the CDR3 DNA reads TGTGCCAGCAGCCTACAGGGAATCCACTACGAGCAGTACTTC.

The gene calls are TRBV5-5 and TRBJ1-2; TRBD1 might be the D (6 bases). The germline CDR1 and CDR2 sequences are SGHKS and YYEKEE (reference sequence). CDR3 length: 16 amino acids. The V gene lost 0 bases and the J gene lost 4 bases, with 16 bases spanning the gap. CDR3: CASSLGFGTPIYGYTF. CDR3 nucleotide sequence: TGTGCCAGCAGCTTGGGATTCGGGACACCAATCTATGGCTACACCTTC.

The genes are TRBV7-9 and TRBJ2-7, with a tentative D call TRBD1 (5 bases). The V end was cut by 5 bases, the J end by 0 bases, with 14 bases between. The germline V gene encodes CDR1 SEHNR and CDR2 FQNEAQ (reference sequence). CDR3 size: 15 residues. Written as DNA, the CDR3 is TGTGCCAGCAGCCTTCCCTTGGGGCGCTCCTACGAGCAGTACTTC. Amino acid sequence: CASSLPLGRSYEQYF.

V is TRBV6-5 and J is TRBJ1-2; 10 bases are a match to TRBD1. The CDR3 has 14 amino acids. Germline V gene sequence: CDR1 MNHEY, CDR2 SVGAGI. V lost 4 bases and J lost 8; bases outside the gene matches: 7. CDR3 in DNA: TGTGCCAGCAGTTCGGACAGGGGGAATAGGGGCTACACCTTC. This translates into CASSSDRGNRGYTF.

This chain joins TRBV20-1 and TRBJ1-4; D gene ambiguous. The germline V and J ends were trimmed by 1 base and 5 bases, with 11 bases remaining between them. This CDR3 has 14 residues. CDR1 and CDR2 from the germline V gene are DFQATT and SNEGSKA (reference sequence). CDR3 DNA sequence: TGCAGTGCTAGAGTGGGAAGCCCGAATGAAAAACTGTTTTTT. This translates into CSARVGSPNEKLFF.

There are many counts of this clonotype. The genes are TRBV7-2 and TRBJ2-1; 9 positions agree with TRBD2. V was clipped by 1 base and J by 0 bases; unmatched bases: 1. From germline, CDR1 is SGHTA and CDR2 FQGNSA. The CDR3 runs to 16 residues. Here the CDR3 DNA reads TGTGCCAGCAGCTTAGGTAGCGGGGGCTCCTACAATGAGCAGTTCTTC. Protein sequence: CASSLGSGGSYNEQFF.

This rearrangement joins TRBV27 to TRBJ1-5; TRBD1 matches 9 bases. With V trimmed by 5 bases and J by 7 bases, 12 bases remained unmatched. From germline, CDR1 is MNHEY and CDR2 SMNVEV (reference sequence). This CDR3 is 16 amino acids long. CDR3 sequence (DNA): TGTGCCAGCAGTCCGAGAGGGGACAGGGTTAGGCAGCCCCAGCATTTT. Protein sequence: CASSPRGDRVRQPQHF.

The genes are TRBV27 and TRBJ1-2, with D uncertain. Germline CDR1 and CDR2: MNHEY and SMNVEV (reference sequence). The V end was cut by 4 bases, the J end by 6 bases, with 12 bases between. The CDR3 length is 13 residues. As DNA, the CDR3 is TGTGCCAGCAGTTCGGAGATCCGAGATGGCTACACCTTC. Translation: CASSSEIRDGYTF.

This clonotype was counted ten times or more. This chain links TRBV10-3 with TRBJ1-5; 8 bases match TRBD1. Germline CDR1 reads ENHRY; CDR2 reads SYGVKD. The CDR3 is 14 amino acids. Trimming took 6 bases from V and 4 from J; bases not matched to a gene: 5. CDR3 residues: CAISKDRDNQPQHF. CDR3 sequence (DNA): TGTGCCATCAGCAAGGACAGGGATAATCAGCCCCAGCATTTT.

This clonotype has only one observation. The rearrangement links TRBV6-6 to TRBJ2-2; D might be TRBD2 (6 bases). Trimming pared 5 bases from V and 3 bases from J, leaving 25 bases between. Germline CDR1 reads MNHNY; CDR2 reads SVGAGI (reference sequence). The CDR3 length is 19 residues. CDR3 DNA: TGTGCCAGCAGTGACCCTACCTCACCGATCGGGAGATACACCGGGGAGCTGTTTTTT. This gives the protein CASSDPTSPIGRYTGELFF.

This clonotype was counted ten times or more. The CDR3 loop reads CASRPASTDTQYF. CDR3 nucleotide sequence: TGTGCCAGCCGGCCAGCTAGCACAGATACGCAGTATTTT. The rearrangement uses TRBV7-2 and TRBJ2-3; D is unclear. This CDR3 spans 13 amino acids. Germline CDR1 is SGHTA and CDR2 is FQGNSA. V shed 8 bases and J shed 0 bases, with 9 bases lying between them.

This clonotype was picked up a small number of times. This chain uses TRBV7-9 with TRBJ2-5; possibly TRBD2 for D (7 bases). Germline CDR1 and CDR2: SEHNR and FQNEAQ (reference sequence). The CDR3 sequence is 11 residues long. The germline V and J ends were trimmed by 11 bases and 3 bases, with 10 bases remaining between them. CDR3 loop: CAWGGEETQYF. The CDR3 DNA reads as TGTGCCTGGGGGGGCGAAGAGACCCAGTACTTC.

The chain is built from TRBV4-1 and TRBJ2-3; no firm D call. Germline loops: CDR1 MGHRA, CDR2 YSYEKL. V was cut by 1 base and J by 1 base, with 9 bases left in between. The CDR3 totals 15 residues. CDR3 in amino acids: CASSQVSEGTDTQYF. The DNA of the CDR3 is TGCGCCAGCAGCCAAGTTAGTGAAGGCACAGATACGCAGTATTTT.

The rearrangement uses TRBV6-6 and TRBJ1-1, with 10 bases that match TRBD1. This CDR3 is built from 16 residues. Germline V lookup: CDR1 MNHNY, CDR2 SVGAGI (reference sequence). The V gene end was trimmed by 4 bases and the J gene end by 4 bases; junction bases not matched to a gene: 9. Written as DNA, the CDR3 is TGTGCCAGCAGTTCCTCGATCGGACAGGGGGGCACTGAAGCTTTCTTT. Protein: CASSSSIGQGGTEAFF.

This clonotype was observed a handful of times. The chain's CDR3 is CAISEGSNYGYTF. For the CDR3, the DNA is TGTGCCATCAGTGAGGGTTCTAACTATGGCTACACCTTC. J is TRBJ1-2 and V is TRBV10-3; D is unresolved. V lost 2 bases, J lost 0 bases, and 4 bases lay in between. The CDR3 consists of 13 residues. Germline CDR1 ENHRY, CDR2 SYGVKD.

A few counts support this clonotype. This rearrangement joins TRBV28 to TRBJ2-2; D ambiguous. This CDR3 has 13 amino acids. V lost 7 bases and J 2 bases, leaving 8 bases between the germline ends. The germline V gene has CDR1 MDHEN and CDR2 SYDVKM. Here the CDR3 reads CASKFGNTGELFF. The CDR3 DNA sequence: TGTGCCAGCAAGTTCGGAAACACCGGGGAGCTGTTTTTT.

The CDR3 region is CSASGGAPDTQYF. The CDR3 DNA reads TGCAGTGCTAGCGGGGGGGCCCCAGATACGCAGTATTTT. The genes are TRBV20-1 and TRBJ2-3; 8 bases map to TRBD2. Trimming took 3 bases from V and 4 from J; bases not matched to a gene: 3. This CDR3 spans 13 amino acids. CDR1 is DFQATT and CDR2 is SNEGSKA in the germline V gene (reference sequence).

This clonotype has a count of ten or more. V gene TRBV7-6 combines with J gene TRBJ1-6; D unresolved. Germline CDR1 and CDR2: SGHVS and FNYEAQ. The V end was cut by 6 bases, the J end by 7 bases, with 16 bases between. The CDR3 loop spans 15 amino acids. The CDR3 DNA is TGTGCCAGCAGGGACCGACGTCGGGGAAATTCACCCCTCCACTTT. It encodes CASRDRRRGNSPLHF.